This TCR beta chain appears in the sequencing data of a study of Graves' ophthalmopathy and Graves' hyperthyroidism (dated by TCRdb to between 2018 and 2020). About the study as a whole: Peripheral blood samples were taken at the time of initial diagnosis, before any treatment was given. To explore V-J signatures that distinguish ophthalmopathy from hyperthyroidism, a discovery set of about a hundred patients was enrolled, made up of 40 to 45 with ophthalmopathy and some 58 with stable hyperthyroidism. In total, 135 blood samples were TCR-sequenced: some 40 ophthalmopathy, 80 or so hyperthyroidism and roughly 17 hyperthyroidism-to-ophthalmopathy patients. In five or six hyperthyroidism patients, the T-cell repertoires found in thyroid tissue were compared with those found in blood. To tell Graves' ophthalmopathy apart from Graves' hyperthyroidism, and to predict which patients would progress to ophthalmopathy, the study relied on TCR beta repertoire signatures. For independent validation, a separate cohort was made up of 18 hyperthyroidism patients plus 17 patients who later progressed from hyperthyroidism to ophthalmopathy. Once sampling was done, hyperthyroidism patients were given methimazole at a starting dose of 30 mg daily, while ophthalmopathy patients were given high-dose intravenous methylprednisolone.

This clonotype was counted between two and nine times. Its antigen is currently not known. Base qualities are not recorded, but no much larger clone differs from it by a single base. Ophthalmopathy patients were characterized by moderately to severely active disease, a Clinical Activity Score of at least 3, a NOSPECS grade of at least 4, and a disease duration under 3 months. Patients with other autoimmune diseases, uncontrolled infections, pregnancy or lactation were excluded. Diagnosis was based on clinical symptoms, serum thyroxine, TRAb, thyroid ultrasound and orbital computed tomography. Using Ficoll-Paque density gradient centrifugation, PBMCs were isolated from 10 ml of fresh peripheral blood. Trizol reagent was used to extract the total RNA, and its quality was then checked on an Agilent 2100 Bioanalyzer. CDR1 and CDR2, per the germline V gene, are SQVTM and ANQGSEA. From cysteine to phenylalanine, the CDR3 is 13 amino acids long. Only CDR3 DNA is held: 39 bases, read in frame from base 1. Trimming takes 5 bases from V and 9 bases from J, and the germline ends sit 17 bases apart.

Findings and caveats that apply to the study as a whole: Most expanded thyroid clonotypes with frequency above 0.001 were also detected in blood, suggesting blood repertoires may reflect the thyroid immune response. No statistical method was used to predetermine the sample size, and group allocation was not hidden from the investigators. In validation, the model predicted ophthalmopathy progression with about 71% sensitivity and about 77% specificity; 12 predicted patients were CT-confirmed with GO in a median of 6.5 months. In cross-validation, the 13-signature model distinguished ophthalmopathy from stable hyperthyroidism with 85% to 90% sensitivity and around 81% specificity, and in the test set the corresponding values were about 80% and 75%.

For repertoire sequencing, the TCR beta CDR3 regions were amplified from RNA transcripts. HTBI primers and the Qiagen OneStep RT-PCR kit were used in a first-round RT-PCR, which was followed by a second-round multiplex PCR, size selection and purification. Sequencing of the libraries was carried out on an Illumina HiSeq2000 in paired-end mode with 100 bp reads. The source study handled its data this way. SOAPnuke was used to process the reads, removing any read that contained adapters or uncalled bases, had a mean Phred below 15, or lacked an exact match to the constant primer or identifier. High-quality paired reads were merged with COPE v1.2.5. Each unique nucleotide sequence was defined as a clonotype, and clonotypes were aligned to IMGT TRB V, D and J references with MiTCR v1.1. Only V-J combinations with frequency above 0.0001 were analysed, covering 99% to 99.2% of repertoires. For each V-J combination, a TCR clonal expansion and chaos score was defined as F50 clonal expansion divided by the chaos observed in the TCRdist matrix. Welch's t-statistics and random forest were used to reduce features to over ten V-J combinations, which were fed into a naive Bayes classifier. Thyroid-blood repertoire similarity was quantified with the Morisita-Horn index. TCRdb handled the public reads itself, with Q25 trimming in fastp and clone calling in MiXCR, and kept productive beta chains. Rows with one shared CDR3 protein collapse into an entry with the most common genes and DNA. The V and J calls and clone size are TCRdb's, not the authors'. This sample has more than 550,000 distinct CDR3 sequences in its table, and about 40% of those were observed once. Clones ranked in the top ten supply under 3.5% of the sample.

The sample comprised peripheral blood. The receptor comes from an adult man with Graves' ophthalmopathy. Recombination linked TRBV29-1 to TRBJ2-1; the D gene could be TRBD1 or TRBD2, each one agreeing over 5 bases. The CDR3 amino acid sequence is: CSVSWDEGSEQFF. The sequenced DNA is TGCAGCGTTTCTTGGGACGAGGGCAGTGAGCAGTTCTTC.